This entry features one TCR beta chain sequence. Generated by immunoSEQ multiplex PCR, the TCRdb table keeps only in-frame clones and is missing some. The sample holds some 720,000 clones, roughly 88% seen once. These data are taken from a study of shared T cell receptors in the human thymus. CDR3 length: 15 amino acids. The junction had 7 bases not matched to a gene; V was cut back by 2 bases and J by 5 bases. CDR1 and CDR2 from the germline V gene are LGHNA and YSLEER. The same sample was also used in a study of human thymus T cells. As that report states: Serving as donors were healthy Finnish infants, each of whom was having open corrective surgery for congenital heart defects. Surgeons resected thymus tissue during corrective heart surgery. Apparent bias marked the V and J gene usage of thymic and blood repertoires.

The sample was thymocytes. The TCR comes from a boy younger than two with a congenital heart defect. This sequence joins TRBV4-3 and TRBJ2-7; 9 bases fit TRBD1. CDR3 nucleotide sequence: TGCGCCAGCAGCCAATACAGGGGGCCCACGGACGAGCAGTACTTC. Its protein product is CASSQYRGPTDEQYF.